This entry lists 3 T cell receptor beta chains sequenced from one sample in a study of cytomegalovirus exposure and HLA in healthy donors. Vbeta (60) and Jbeta (13) primers were used in the PCR. The method was immunoSEQ multiplex PCR; TCRdb's version includes in-frame clones alone and lacks a portion of them. The repertoire shows some 110,000 clones; the top ten hold about 2.5%. Sequences were obtained from PBMCs. All receptors come from a man younger than 45 in good health and CMV-seronegative.

The CDR3 here is CAGATDPATMNTEAFF. CDR3 sequence (DNA): TGCGCCGGAGCGACAGACCCCGCTACAATGAACACTGAAGCTTTCTTT. V is TRBV5-1 and J is TRBJ1-1, with a possible D match to TRBD1 (5 bases). V lost 10 bases, J lost 0 bases, and 22 bases lay in between. This CDR3 comprises 16 residues. Germline V gene lookup returns CDR1 SGHRS and CDR2 YFSETQ.

The chain has TRBV6-1 and TRBJ2-3; 8 bases map to TRBD1. There are 15 residues in the CDR3. Germline V CDR1 and CDR2: MNHNS, SASEGT. The V and J ends lost 2 bases and 6 bases, in that order; junction bases with no gene match: 7. CDR3 DNA sequence: TGTGCCAGCAGTGAACTAACAGGGGGTGGGGATACGCAGTATTTT. Translation: CASSELTGGGDTQYF.

This chain joins TRBV6-5 and TRBJ2-1; 8 bases agree with TRBD2. CDR1 and CDR2 from the germline V gene are MNHEY and SVGAGI. Trimming removed 5 bases from V and 8 bases from J; junction bases left unmatched: 11. CDR3 length equals 15 residues. Here the CDR3 DNA reads TGTGCCAGCAGTCCTCGAACTAGCGGTTTCGATGAGCAGTTCTTC. It is translated as CASSPRTSGFDEQFF.